A single sample gave rise to the 22 T cell receptor beta chains below, sequenced in a study of cytomegalovirus exposure and HLA in healthy donors. PCR amplification relied on 60 Vbeta primers (plus 13 Jbeta primers). Libraries were prepared by immunoSEQ multiplex PCR; TCRdb keeps only in-frame clonotypes and omits some of them. The table lists about 170,000 clones, roughly 80% of them singletons. Sequencing input: PBMCs. Source of these receptors: a male donor in good health and CMV-seronegative.

This chain links TRBV15 with TRBJ2-3; D ambiguous. In germline, CDR1 is LNHNV, CDR2 YYDKDF (reference sequence). Between the trimmed V and J ends, which lost 0 bases and 2 bases, there was a span of 12 bases. CDR3 length equals 16 residues. CDR3 loop: CATSRDRLSDTDTQYF. Written as DNA, the CDR3 is TGTGCCACCAGCAGAGATCGACTCAGTGACACAGATACGCAGTATTTT.

The chain joins TRBV5-1 to TRBJ2-3, with D tentatively TRBD1 (6 bases). The CDR3 is made up of 15 amino acids. V shed 4 bases and J shed 0 bases, with 12 bases lying between them. CDR1 and CDR2 (germline): SGHRS, YFSETQ. DNA of the CDR3: TGCGCCAGCAGCCCGGGGACAATTAGCACAGATACGCAGTATTTT. Its translation: CASSPGTISTDTQYF.

The chain combines TRBV6-4 with TRBJ1-5, with 8 nucleotides matching TRBD1. CDR3 length equals 17 residues. Germline V gives CDR1 MRHNA, CDR2 SNTAGT. V shed 0 bases and J 4 bases; nucleotides not matched to a gene: 8. CDR3 bases: TGTGCCAGCAGTGACTCGACAGGGGACGGGGGAAATCAGCCCCAGCATTTT. This codes for CASSDSTGDGGNQPQHF.

The chain links TRBV5-1 to TRBJ2-5; D ambiguous. The J call may not be correct, given that the DNA end is closer to TRBJ2-7. This CDR3 spans 14 amino acids. Germline CDR1 reads SGHRS; CDR2 reads YFSETQ. Here the CDR3 DNA reads TGCGCCAGCAGCTTGGCCCTCATAAACTACGAGCAGTACTTC. It yields the protein CASSLALINYEQYF.

This clone has just a few counts. The genes are TRBV5-6 and TRBJ2-7, with 7 bases aligning to TRBD2. J gave up 1 base and V 3 bases, and 1 base lay outside the gene matches. The length of the CDR3 is 13 residues. CDR1 SGHDT and CDR2 YYEEEE come from the germline V gene. The CDR3 sequence is CASSSGLSYEQYF. The CDR3 DNA sequence: TGTGCCAGCAGCTCGGGACTATCCTACGAGCAGTACTTC.

This chain joins TRBV11-1 and TRBJ2-1, with D uncertain. Trimming shortened V by 6 bases and J by 2 bases, and 8 bases separated the two germline ends. The CDR3 covers 13 residues. Germline V gene data show CDR1 as SGHAT and CDR2 as FQDESV (reference sequence). In DNA, the CDR3 is TGTGCCAGCAGTCCTAGAACCTACAATGAGCAGTTCTTC. It is translated as CASSPRTYNEQFF.

This chain connects TRBV6-5 to TRBJ1-2; no clear D gene. V shed 5 bases and J shed 2 bases, with 15 bases lying between them. The CDR3 runs to 15 residues. CDR1 and CDR2 from the germline V gene are MNHEY and SVGAGI. The CDR3 sequence: CASSALVSGNYGYTF. The CDR3 coding sequence is TGTGCCAGCAGTGCCCTCGTATCGGGAAACTATGGCTACACCTTC.

This chain uses TRBV6-5 with TRBJ1-1, with a possible D match to TRBD1 (6 bases). Trimming removed 5 bases from V and 1 base from J, with 14 bases in between. The CDR3 is 15 amino acids. Germline CDR1 reads MNHEY; CDR2 reads SVGAGI. As DNA, the CDR3 is TGTGCCAGCAGTCTGACAGGCTCCGGGAACACTGAAGCTTTCTTT. Its translation: CASSLTGSGNTEAFF.

The V gene is TRBV6-1, the J gene TRBJ1-6; 7 bases line up with TRBD1. Germline V gene sequence: CDR1 MNHNS, CDR2 SASEGT. The CDR3 loop spans 15 amino acids. V lost 6 bases and J lost 6; bases outside the gene matches: 8. CDR3 coding DNA: TGTGCCAGCAGCCGTAGTCAGGGGGTTAATTCACCCCTCCACTTT. Translated, it gives CASSRSQGVNSPLHF.

The chain links TRBV6-1 to TRBJ2-5, with D perhaps matching TRBD1 (6 bases). The CDR3 is 16 amino acids. The V gene lost 2 bases and the J gene lost 0 bases, with 13 bases spanning the gap. Looked up from germline, CDR1 is MNHNS and CDR2 is SASEGT. CDR3 loop: CASSEQGLGYQETQYF. The CDR3 coding sequence is TGTGCCAGCAGTGAACAGGGGTTAGGATACCAAGAGACCCAGTACTTC.

The chain uses TRBV30 and TRBJ2-5; 11 bases line up with TRBD1. Gene TRBJ2-7 matches the end of the DNA better, so the J call may be wrong. The CDR3 extends over 15 amino acids. Germline CDR1 and CDR2: GTSNPN and SVGIG (reference sequence). In DNA form, the CDR3 reads TGTGCCTGGGATTTGGGACAGGGGGAGTCCTACGAGCAGTACTTC. Translated, it gives CAWDLGQGESYEQYF.

V gene TRBV28 combines with J gene TRBJ2-7; no firm D call. Germline lookup yields CDR1 MDHEN and CDR2 SYDVKM. V lost 3 bases and J lost 1, with 7 bases in between. This CDR3 has 13 residues. The CDR3 here is CASSFLTSYEQYF. The DNA of the CDR3 is TGTGCCAGCAGTTTCCTAACGTCCTACGAGCAGTACTTC.

This chain links TRBV20-1 with TRBJ1-1, with a possible D match to TRBD1 (6 bases). The V gene lost 6 bases and the J gene lost 7 bases, with 12 bases spanning the gap. The CDR3 sequence is 11 residues long. Germline loops: CDR1 DFQATT, CDR2 SNEGSKA (reference sequence). The CDR3 DNA is TGCAGTGCGGGCGGACAGCTTGAAGCTTTCTTT. Translating it yields CSAGGQLEAFF.

The chain is built from TRBV5-1 and TRBJ2-5; 14 bases match TRBD2. CDR3 size: 16 residues. The V gene end was trimmed by 4 bases and the J gene end by 4 bases; junction bases not matched to a gene: 6. Germline V gives CDR1 SGHRS, CDR2 YFSETQ. CDR3 protein: CASSIGLAGGSETQYF. The CDR3 nucleotides read TGCGCCAGCAGCATAGGACTAGCGGGAGGATCAGAGACCCAGTACTTC. Together with reference TRBV5-1 and TRBJ2-5, the CDR3 gives the full variable domain: KAGVTQTPRYLIKTRGQQVTLSCSPISGHRSVSWYQQTPGQGLQFLFEYFSETQRNKGNFPGRFSGRQFSNSRSEMNVSTLELGDSALYLCASSIGLAGGSETQYFGPGTRLLVL.

Worth noting for this clone: The limits of the CDR3 on the DNA are not certain, so only TCRdb's listed CDR3 is given. The V gene is TRBV6-1, the J gene TRBJ2-5; the table assigns TRBD2, which was not confirmed against the DNA. Germline V lookup: CDR1 MNHNS, CDR2 SASEGT. The CDR3 is 16 residues long, counting both termini. The chain's CDR3 is CASSEGASGVLRAQYF.

This chain joins TRBV7-6 and TRBJ2-1; 7 nucleotides line up with TRBD1. Germline values: CDR1 SGHVS, CDR2 FNYEAQ. V shed 2 bases and J 7 bases; nucleotides not matched to a gene: 11. CDR3 size: 16 residues. CDR3: CASSLWTGTSPNEQFF. CDR3 DNA: TGTGCCAGCAGCTTATGGACAGGAACCAGCCCGAATGAGCAGTTCTTC.

This chain joins TRBV5-1 and TRBJ2-5; 11 bases map to TRBD2. This CDR3 spans 17 amino acids. The V segment lost 3 bases and the J segment 5 bases; nucleotides outside the gene matches: 12. Per the germline V gene, CDR1 is SGHRS and CDR2 is YFSETQ. CDR3 DNA sequence: TGCGCCAGCAGCTCCATCTTACTAGCGGGGGCCGGGGAGACCCAGTACTTC. It codes for CASSSILLAGAGETQYF.

The rearrangement joins TRBV19 to TRBJ1-1, with 7 bases matching TRBD1. CDR1 is LNHDA and CDR2 is SQIVND in the germline V gene (reference sequence). After removal of 6 bases from V and 3 bases from J, the junction contained 16 bases not matched to a gene. The CDR3 consists of 17 residues. The CDR3 sequence is CASRPLRDRLSYTEAFF. The CDR3, as DNA: TGTGCCAGTAGGCCCCTCCGGGACAGATTATCCTACACTGAAGCTTTCTTT.

The chain combines TRBV10-2 with TRBJ1-5, with 9 positions matching TRBD1. Losses at the gene ends were 2 bases for V and 4 bases for J; bases not matched to a gene: 3. Germline V CDR1 and CDR2: WSHSY, SAAADI. The CDR3 runs 15 residues. The chain's CDR3 is CASSEPGQGNQPQHF. The CDR3 DNA reads TGCGCCAGCAGTGAGCCCGGACAGGGGAATCAGCCCCAGCATTTT.

V usage is TRBV5-1 and J usage is TRBJ2-2, with TRBD1 matching over 9 bases. Trimming took 0 bases from V and 1 from J; bases not matched to a gene: 7. Germline assignment: CDR1 SGHRS and CDR2 YFSETQ. The CDR3 extends over 18 amino acids. The CDR3 region is CASSLDPWGQGNTGELFF. For the CDR3, the DNA is TGCGCCAGCAGCTTGGACCCGTGGGGACAGGGGAACACCGGGGAGCTGTTTTTT.

The chain recombines TRBV19 with TRBJ1-3, with D unresolved. The CDR3 contains 14 residues. In germline, CDR1 is LNHDA, CDR2 SQIVND (reference sequence). Trimming shortened V by 6 bases and J by 2 bases, and 11 bases separated the two germline ends. DNA for the CDR3: TGTGCCAGTAGACCCCAGGTCACTGGAAACACCATATATTTT. The encoded protein is CASRPQVTGNTIYF.

About this clone: One end of the junction is discordant with germline, which a read error may explain. The chain recombines TRBV4-1 with TRBJ2-5, with 7 bases that match TRBD1. The CDR3 contains 16 residues. Germline-derived CDR1 and CDR2 are MGHRA and YSYEKL. Here the CDR3 reads CASSDLYRQGEEAQYF. The CDR3 bases are TGCGCCAGCAGCGATCTTTATCGACAGGGCGAAGAGGCCCAGTACTTC.